This T cell receptor beta chain was recovered during a study of vaccination and CD4 T cells after COVID-19. Study context: The convalescents comprised six males and four females, two of them Hispanic. Cultures serving as controls received a peptide pool (CEFX or HIV-1 Nef) or no peptide.

At the Johns Hopkins FTIC core, DNA taken from cultured CD4+ T cells was sequenced by way of the Oncomine TCR Beta short-read assay. In TCRdb, the PCR reads were re-called with MiXCR into one record per CDR3 protein. The sample lists about 17,000 distinct CDR3 sequences; 40% to 55% were seen once. V shed 3 bases and J shed 5 bases, with 7 bases lying between them. This CDR3 has 12 residues. Germline-derived CDR1 and CDR2 are DFQATT and SNEGSKA (reference sequence). Concerning this clonotype itself: Its antigen is unknown.

The treatment was: roughly 10-day PBMC culture with coronavirus spike peptide pools or control peptides (ViraFEST assay). The V call is TRBV20-1, the J call TRBJ2-2; perhaps D is TRBD1 or TRBD2 (5 bases each). This TCR came from a human donor who received a COVID-19 vaccine. The source material was CD4+ T cells from blood, cultured in vitro, sampled before SARS-CoV-2 vaccination. This chain's CDR3 is CSASWGTGELFF. CDR3 in DNA: TGCAGTGCTAGTTGGGGGACCGGGGAGCTGTTTTTT.